This TCR beta chain stems from a study of CXCR3-negative and CXCR3-positive naive CD8 T cells. Study as a whole: Some 130 million TRB reads were obtained in total, which works out to about 1.5 +/- 0.3 million per library.

Subsets of CD8+ T cells were each sorted in triplicate at about 300,000 cells apiece. Those CD8+ T cells considered naive were CD45RO-CCR7+CD27+CD95-. 5' RACE that incorporated UMI labels was used to prepare the TRB cDNA libraries. Following a re-call of the 5' RACE reads, TCRdb has one entry per CDR3 protein and lacks DNA. Its listing shows some 150,000 distinct CDR3 sequences. Study-wide results and limits: Comparably high diversity marked both naive subsets, whereas memory CD8+ cells had much lower diversity. The study found more hydrophobic TRB CDR3s in CXCR3-positive naive cells than in CXCR3-negative naive cells.

This CDR3 comprises 17 residues. Germline-derived CDR1 and CDR2 are SEHNR and FQNEAQ (reference sequence). A remark on this clonotype: Its specificity is not known.

The rearrangement joins TRBV7-9 to TRBJ2-1; TCRdb reports TRBD2, a call that lacks DNA to check it against. Sequences were obtained from naive CXCR3+ CD8+ T cells from blood. Sample subset: CD45RO-CCR7+CD27+CD95- naive CD8+ T cells expressing CXCR3 (TNR3+). This TCR came from a human donor in good health. Some clones in this sample may be carry-over from other donors' samples. Here the CDR3 reads CASSAGASGRERHEQFF. Full variable domain (remainder filled in from reference TRBV7-9 and TRBJ2-1): DTGVSQNPRHKITKRGQNVTFRCDPISEHNRLYWYRQTLGQGPEFLTYFQNEAQLEKSRLLSDRFSAERPKGSFSTLEIQRTEQGDSAMYLCASSAGASGRERHEQFFGPGTRLTVL.